Listed here are 4 T cell receptor beta chains from one sample, sequenced in a study of shared clonotypes between healthy human individuals. Libraries were prepared by immunoSEQ multiplex PCR; TCRdb keeps only in-frame clonotypes and omits some of them. The sample has about 300,000 clones, about 74% seen once. Material: memory CD4+ T cells sorted from blood. The subset: CD45RA-negative fraction. These receptors all come from a man younger than 40 in good health.

V is TRBV5-1 and J is TRBJ2-5; 15 bases match TRBD2. This CDR3 comprises 16 residues. CDR1 is SGHRS, CDR2 YFSETQ, per germline. The V gene end was trimmed by 4 bases and the J gene end by 2 bases; junction bases not matched to a gene: 3. Here the CDR3 reads CASSHGLAGGQETQYF. The CDR3 nucleotides are TGCGCCAGCAGCCACGGACTAGCGGGAGGGCAAGAGACCCAGTACTTC. The variable domain in full, completed from reference TRBV5-1 and TRBJ2-5, reads KAGVTQTPRYLIKTRGQQVTLSCSPISGHRSVSWYQQTPGQGLQFLFEYFSETQRNKGNFPGRFSGRQFSNSRSEMNVSTLELGDSALYLCASSHGLAGGQETQYFGPGTRLLVL.

As for this clone: Within the sample, other DNA sequences also encode this same CDR3. This chain uses TRBV7-9 with TRBJ2-2; D unresolved. Germline-derived CDR1 and CDR2 are SEHNR and FQNEAQ (reference sequence). CDR3 length: 12 residues. Trimming pared 4 bases from V and 2 bases from J, leaving 2 bases between. CDR3 sequence (DNA): TGTGCCAGCAGCTCTAACACCGGGGAGCTGTTTTTT. Its translation is CASSSNTGELFF.

This rearrangement joins TRBV2 to TRBJ2-5; 7 bases map to TRBD2. The CDR3 extends over 17 amino acids. CDR1 and CDR2 (germline): SNHLY, FYNNEI. V was pared by 6 bases and J by 7 bases, with 20 bases of the junction left unmatched. CDR3 region: CASSETGLRQLAGTQYF. In nucleotides, the CDR3 is TGTGCCAGCAGCGAAACGGGACTACGCCAACTCGCGGGGACCCAGTACTTC.

CDR3 amino acids: CSATNNQPQHF. The CDR3 DNA follows: TGCAGTGCGACAAACAATCAGCCCCAGCATTTT. J is TRBJ1-5 and V is TRBV20-1; D is unresolved. V was cut by 6 bases and J by 3 bases, with 6 bases left in between. The CDR3 totals 11 residues. Per the germline V gene, CDR1 is DFQATT and CDR2 is SNEGSKA (reference sequence).